This T cell receptor beta chain is drawn from a study of T cell responses to AZD1222 COVID-19 vaccine. This table comes from immunoSEQ multiplex PCR, and its TCRdb copy is limited to in-frame clones, with some not included. The table has around 88,000 clones, 85% to 90% seen once; the top ten hold approximately 2.6%. As for this clone: Its specificity is unknown.

General study points: The donor group comprised mostly white British people and more females; the analysis possibly underestimated clonal diversity.

Germline lookup yields CDR1 LNHDA and CDR2 SQIVND (reference sequence). J was trimmed by 10 bases and V by 5 bases; bases with no gene match: 13. This CDR3 contains 15 residues. The chain uses TRBV19 and TRBJ1-4, with TRBD1 identical over 7 bases. Specimen: peripheral blood, collected on day 0 of MenACWY control vaccination. The source of this sequence is an adult in good health. The CDR3 sequence: CASSPSGTGVGKLFF. The CDR3 bases are TGTGCCAGTAGTCCCTCCGGAACAGGGGTTGGAAAACTGTTTTTT.